Each of the 7 T cell receptor beta chains below was sequenced from the same sample in a study of Ad26.COV2.S vaccination and SARS-CoV-2 variants (dated by TCRdb to the early 2020s). Interpreted using the paper, the treatment or condition label stands for: around 19 received Ad26.COV2.S at low or high dose, single or two shots; 5 received placebo; per-sample allocation not given. For vaccine and placebo recipients, the sequenced repertoires came from samples collected on day 63 after the first injection. Receptors were amplified or captured by the immunoSEQ multiplex PCR assay. TCRdb holds this immuneACCESS table with in-frame rearrangements only. Some clones are missing; in checked studies, unresolved V genes explain under half, and the rest has no known cause. In this sample the table shows about 320,000 clones, 90% of which occur a single time. Roughly 6% of the sample rests with the top ten.

The sample here was peripheral blood, taken in a trial of Ad26.COV2.S vaccine versus placebo. Every receptor here comes from a person aged 18-60 years who received the Ad26.COV2.S COVID-19 vaccine or a placebo.

The V and J genes are TRBV7-2 and TRBJ2-1; 8 positions agree with TRBD2. Germline V gene sequence: CDR1 SGHTA, CDR2 FQGNSA. The CDR3 is 15 residues long. Trimming removed 6 bases from V and 2 bases from J; junction bases left unmatched: 6. The DNA of the CDR3 is TGTGCCAGCAGACCAACTAGCGGACCCTACAATGAGCAGTTCTTC. Translation: CASRPTSGPYNEQFF.

The chain employs TRBV15 and TRBJ1-2; 7 bases align to TRBD1. The junction had 8 bases not matched to a gene; V was cut back by 0 bases and J by 4 bases. The CDR3 loop spans 16 amino acids. The germline gives CDR1 LNHNV, CDR2 YYDKDF (reference sequence). This CDR3 reads CATSREGQSPPYGYTF. The CDR3 DNA sequence: TGTGCCACCAGCAGAGAGGGACAGTCACCTCCCTATGGCTACACCTTC.

The rearrangement joins TRBV4-1 to TRBJ1-1; no definite D call. V was clipped by 0 bases and J by 5 bases, with 16 bases between them. The CDR3 is 16 residues long. Germline V CDR1 and CDR2: MGHRA, YSYEKL. CDR3 sequence reads: CASSQDGAGGMTEAFF. In DNA form, the CDR3 reads TGCGCCAGCAGCCAAGACGGCGCAGGTGGGATGACTGAAGCTTTCTTT.

The genes are TRBV5-5 and TRBJ2-5; 7 bases match TRBD2. The germline gives CDR1 SGHKS, CDR2 YYEKEE (reference sequence). V gave up 3 bases and J gave up 0 bases; unmatched junction bases: 5. CDR3 length: 15 amino acids. Written as DNA, the CDR3 is TGTGCCAGCAGCTCGGCGGGAGAGGACCAAGAGACCCAGTACTTC. Amino acid sequence: CASSSAGEDQETQYF.

V is TRBV19 and J is TRBJ2-1; no reliable D call. Germline V lookup: CDR1 LNHDA, CDR2 SQIVND (reference sequence). CDR3 length equals 13 residues. Trimming took 5 bases from V and 7 from J, leaving 12 bases between them. CDR3 bases: TGTGCCAGTAGTGTCCACCCCGATAATGAGCAGTTCTTC. Residues: CASSVHPDNEQFF.

This clone turned up a few times. The chain is built from TRBV3-1 (or the pseudogene TRBV3-2) and TRBJ1-1; TRBD1 might be the D (5 bases). CDR1 is LGHDT and CDR2 is YNNKEL in the germline V gene (reference sequence). Deletions cut 0 bases from V and 1 base from J, with 9 bases between. This CDR3 comprises 15 residues. The CDR3 loop reads CASSQDHGGNTEAFF. The DNA for the CDR3 is TGTGCCAGCAGCCAAGATCATGGGGGGAACACTGAAGCTTTCTTT.

Only one count was recorded for this clone. The genes are TRBV19 and TRBJ1-1, with 7 positions matching TRBD1. Germline V gene sequence: CDR1 LNHDA, CDR2 SQIVND (reference sequence). The J segment lost 1 base and the V segment lost 2 bases, leaving 4 bases of the junction unmatched. This CDR3 is built from 15 residues. CDR3: CASSIRQGWNTEAFF. CDR3 bases: TGTGCCAGTAGTATAAGACAGGGCTGGAACACTGAAGCTTTCTTT.